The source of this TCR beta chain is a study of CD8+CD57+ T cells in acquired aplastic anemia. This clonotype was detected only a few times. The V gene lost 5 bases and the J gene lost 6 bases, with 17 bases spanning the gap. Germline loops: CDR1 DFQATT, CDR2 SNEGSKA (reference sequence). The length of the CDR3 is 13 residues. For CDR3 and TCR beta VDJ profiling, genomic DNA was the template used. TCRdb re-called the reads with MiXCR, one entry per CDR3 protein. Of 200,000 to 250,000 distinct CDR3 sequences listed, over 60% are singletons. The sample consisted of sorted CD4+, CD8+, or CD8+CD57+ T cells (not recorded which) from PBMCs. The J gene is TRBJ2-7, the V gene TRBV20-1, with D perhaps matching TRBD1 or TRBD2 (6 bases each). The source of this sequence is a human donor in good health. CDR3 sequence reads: CSASATSRGEQYF. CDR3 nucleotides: TGCAGTGCTTCCGCCACTAGCAGGGGCGAGCAGTACTTC.